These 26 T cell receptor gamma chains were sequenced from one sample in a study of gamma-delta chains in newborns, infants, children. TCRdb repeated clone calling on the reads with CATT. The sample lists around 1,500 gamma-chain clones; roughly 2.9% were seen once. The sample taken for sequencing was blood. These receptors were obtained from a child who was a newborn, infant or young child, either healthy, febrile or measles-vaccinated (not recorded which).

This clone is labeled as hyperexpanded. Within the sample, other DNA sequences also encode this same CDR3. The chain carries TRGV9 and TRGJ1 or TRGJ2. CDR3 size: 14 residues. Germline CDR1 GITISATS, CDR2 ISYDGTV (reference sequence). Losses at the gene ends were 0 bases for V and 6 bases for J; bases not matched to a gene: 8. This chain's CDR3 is CALWEVQFCYKKLF. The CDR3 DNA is TGTGCCTTGTGGGAGGTGCAATTCTGTTATAAGAAACTCTTT.

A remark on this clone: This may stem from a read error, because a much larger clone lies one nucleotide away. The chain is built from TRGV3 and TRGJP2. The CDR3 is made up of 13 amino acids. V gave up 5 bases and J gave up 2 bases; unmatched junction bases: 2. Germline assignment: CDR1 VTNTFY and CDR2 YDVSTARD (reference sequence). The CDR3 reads CATWGSSDWIKTF. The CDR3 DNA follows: TGTGCCACCTGGGGCAGTAGTGATTGGATCAAGACGTTT.

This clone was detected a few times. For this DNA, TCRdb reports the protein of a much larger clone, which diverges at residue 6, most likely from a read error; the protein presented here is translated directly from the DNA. CDR3 loop: CALWEMSELGKKIKVF. DNA for the CDR3: TGTGCCTTGTGGGAGATGTCAGAGTTGGGCAAAAAAATCAAGGTATTT. The J gene is TRGJP, the V gene TRGV9. In germline, CDR1 is GITISATS, CDR2 ISYDGTV (reference sequence). Germline trimming cut 3 bases from V and 6 bases from J; bases unmatched to any gene: 5. This CDR3 has 16 amino acids.

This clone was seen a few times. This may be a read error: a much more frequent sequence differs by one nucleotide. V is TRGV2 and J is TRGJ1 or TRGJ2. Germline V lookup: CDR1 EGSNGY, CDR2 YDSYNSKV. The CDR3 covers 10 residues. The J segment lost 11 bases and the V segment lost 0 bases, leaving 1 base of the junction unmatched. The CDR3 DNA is TGTGCCACCTGGGACGGGGAGAAACTCTTT. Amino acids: CATWDGEKLF.

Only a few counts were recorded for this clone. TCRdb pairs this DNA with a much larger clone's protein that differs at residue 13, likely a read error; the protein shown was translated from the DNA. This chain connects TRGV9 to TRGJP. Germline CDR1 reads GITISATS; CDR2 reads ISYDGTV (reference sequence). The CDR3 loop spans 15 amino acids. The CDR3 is CALWEVRLGKKIEVF. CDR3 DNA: TGTGCCTTGTGGGAGGTGAGGTTGGGCAAAAAAATCGAGGTATTT.

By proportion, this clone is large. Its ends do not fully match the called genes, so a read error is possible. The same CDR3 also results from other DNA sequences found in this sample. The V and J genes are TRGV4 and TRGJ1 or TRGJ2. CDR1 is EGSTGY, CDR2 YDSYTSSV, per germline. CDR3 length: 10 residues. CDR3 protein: CATWDGPSVF. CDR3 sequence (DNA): TGTGCCACCTGGGATGGGCCTTCGGTCTTT.

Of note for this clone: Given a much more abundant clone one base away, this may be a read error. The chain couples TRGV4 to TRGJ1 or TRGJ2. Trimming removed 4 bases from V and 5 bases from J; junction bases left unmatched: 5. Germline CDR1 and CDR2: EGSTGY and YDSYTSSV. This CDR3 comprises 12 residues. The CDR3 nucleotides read TGTGCCACCTGGGACGTGAATTATAAGAAACTCTTT. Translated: CATWDVNYKKLF.

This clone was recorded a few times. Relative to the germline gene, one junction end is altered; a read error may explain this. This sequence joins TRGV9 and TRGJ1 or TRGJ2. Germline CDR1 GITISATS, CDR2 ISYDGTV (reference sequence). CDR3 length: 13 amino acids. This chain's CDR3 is CALWDLNYYKKIF. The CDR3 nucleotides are TGTGCCTTGTGGGACCTGAATTATTATAAGAAAATCTTT.

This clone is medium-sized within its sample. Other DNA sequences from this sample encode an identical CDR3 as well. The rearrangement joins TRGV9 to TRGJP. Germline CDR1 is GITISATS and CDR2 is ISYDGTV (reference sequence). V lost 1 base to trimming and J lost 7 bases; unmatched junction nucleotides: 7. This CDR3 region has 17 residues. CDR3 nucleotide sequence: TGTGCCTTGTGGGAGGTTCTGGGGGAGTTGGGCAAAAAAATCAAGGTATTT. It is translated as CALWEVLGELGKKIKVF.

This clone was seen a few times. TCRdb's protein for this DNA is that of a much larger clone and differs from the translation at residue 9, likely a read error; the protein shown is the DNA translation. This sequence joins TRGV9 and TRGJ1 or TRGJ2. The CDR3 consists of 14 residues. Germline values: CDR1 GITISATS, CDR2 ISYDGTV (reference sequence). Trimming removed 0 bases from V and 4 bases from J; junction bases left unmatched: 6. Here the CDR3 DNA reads TGTGCCTTGTGGGAGGTGCAATTCTATTATAAGAAACTCTTT. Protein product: CALWEVQFYYKKLF.

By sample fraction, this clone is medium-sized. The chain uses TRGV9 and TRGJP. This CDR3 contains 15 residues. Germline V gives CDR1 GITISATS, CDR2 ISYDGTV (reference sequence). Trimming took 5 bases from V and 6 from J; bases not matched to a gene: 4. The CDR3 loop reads CALWGSELGKKIKVF. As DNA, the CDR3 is TGTGCCTTGTGGGGGTCAGAGTTGGGCAAAAAAATCAAGGTATTT.

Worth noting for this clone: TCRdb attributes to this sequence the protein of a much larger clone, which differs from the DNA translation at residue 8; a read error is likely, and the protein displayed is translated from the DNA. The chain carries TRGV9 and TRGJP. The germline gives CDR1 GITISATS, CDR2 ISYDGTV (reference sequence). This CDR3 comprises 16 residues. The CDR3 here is CALWEAQGLGKKIKVF. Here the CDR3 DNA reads TGTGCCTTGTGGGAGGCCCAAGGGTTGGGCAAAAAAATCAAGGTATTT.

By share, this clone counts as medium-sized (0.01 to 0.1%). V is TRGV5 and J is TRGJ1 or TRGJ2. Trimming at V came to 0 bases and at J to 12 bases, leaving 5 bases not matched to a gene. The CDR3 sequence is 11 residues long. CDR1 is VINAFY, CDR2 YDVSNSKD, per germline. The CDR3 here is CATWDRQRKLF. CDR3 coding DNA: TGTGCCACCTGGGACAGGCAGCGGAAACTCTTT.

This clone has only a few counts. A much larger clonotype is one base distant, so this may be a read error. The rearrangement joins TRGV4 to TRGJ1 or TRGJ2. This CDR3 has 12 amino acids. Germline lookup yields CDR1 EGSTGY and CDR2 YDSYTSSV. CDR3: CAIWDGSYKKLF. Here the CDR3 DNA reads TGTGCCATCTGGGATGGGAGTTATAAGAAACTCTTT.

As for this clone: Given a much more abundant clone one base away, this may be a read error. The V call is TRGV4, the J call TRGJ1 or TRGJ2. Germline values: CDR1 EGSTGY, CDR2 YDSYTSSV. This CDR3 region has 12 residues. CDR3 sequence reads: CAAWDGLYKKLF. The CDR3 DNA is TGTGCCGCCTGGGATGGGCTCTATAAGAAACTCTTT.

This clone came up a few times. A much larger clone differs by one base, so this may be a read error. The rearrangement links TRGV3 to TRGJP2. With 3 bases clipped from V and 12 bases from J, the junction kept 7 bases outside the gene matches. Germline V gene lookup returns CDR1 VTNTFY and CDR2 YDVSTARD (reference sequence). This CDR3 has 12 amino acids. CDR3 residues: CATWDGHRIKTF. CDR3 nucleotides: TGTGCCACCTGGGACGGGCATCGGATCAAGACGTTT.

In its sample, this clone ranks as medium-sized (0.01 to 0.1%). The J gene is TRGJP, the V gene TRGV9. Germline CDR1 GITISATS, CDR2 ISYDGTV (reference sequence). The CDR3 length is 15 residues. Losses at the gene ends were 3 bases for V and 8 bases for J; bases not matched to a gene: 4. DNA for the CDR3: TGTGCCTTGTGGGAGAGGCAGTTGGGCAAAAAAATCAAGGTATTT. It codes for CALWERQLGKKIKVF.

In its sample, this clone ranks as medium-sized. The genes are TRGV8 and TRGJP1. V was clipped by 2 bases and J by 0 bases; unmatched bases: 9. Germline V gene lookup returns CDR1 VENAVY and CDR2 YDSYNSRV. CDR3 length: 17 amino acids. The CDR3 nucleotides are TGTGCCACCTGGGATAATGGGGGCAATACCACTGGTTGGTTCAAGATATTT. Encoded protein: CATWDNGGNTTGWFKIF.

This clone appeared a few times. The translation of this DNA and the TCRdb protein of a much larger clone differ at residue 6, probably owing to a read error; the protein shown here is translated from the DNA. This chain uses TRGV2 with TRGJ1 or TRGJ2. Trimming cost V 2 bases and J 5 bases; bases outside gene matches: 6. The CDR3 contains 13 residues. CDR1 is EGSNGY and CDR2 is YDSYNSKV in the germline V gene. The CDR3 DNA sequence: TGTGCCACCTGGGACGAGCAAAATTATAAGAAACTCTTT. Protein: CATWDEQNYKKLF.

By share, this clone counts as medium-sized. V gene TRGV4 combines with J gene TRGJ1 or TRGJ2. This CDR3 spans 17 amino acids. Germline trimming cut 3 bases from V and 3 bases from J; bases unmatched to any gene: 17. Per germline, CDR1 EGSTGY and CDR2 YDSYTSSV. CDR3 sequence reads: CATWDMGSPLSYYKKLF. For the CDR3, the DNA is TGTGCCACCTGGGATATGGGATCGCCTTTGAGTTATTATAAGAAACTCTTT.

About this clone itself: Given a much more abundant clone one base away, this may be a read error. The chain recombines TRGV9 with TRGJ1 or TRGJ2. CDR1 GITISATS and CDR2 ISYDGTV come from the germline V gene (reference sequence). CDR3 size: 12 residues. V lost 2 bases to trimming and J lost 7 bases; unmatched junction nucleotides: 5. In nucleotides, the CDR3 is TGTGCCTTGTGGGAGGCGCGGTATAAGAAACTCTTT. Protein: CALWEARYKKLF.

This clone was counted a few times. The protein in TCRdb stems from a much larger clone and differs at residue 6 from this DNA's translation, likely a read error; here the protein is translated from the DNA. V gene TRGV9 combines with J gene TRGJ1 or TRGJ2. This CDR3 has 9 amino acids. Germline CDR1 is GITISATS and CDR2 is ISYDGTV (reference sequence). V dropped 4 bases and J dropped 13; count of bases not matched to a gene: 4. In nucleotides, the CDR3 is TGTGCCTTGTGGGATATAAAACTCTTT. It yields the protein CALWDIKLF.

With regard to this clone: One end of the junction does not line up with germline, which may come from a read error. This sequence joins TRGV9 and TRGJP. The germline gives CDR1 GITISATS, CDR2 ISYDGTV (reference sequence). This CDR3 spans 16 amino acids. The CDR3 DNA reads TGTGCCTTGGGGGACCTACAAGAGTTGGGCAAAAAAATCAAGGTATTT. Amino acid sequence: CALGDLQELGKKIKVF.

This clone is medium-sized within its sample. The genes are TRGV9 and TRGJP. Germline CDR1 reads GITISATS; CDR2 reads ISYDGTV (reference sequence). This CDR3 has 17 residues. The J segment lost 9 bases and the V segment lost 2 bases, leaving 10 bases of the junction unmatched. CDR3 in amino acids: CALWEGYRGLGKKIKVF. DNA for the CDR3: TGTGCCTTGTGGGAGGGTTATAGGGGGTTGGGCAAAAAAATCAAGGTATTT.

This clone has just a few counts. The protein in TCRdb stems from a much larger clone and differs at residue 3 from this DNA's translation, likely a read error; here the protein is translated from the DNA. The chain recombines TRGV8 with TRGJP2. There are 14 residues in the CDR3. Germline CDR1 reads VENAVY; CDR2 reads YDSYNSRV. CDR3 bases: TGTGCCAACTGGGATAGGCGAAGTGATTGGATCAAGACGTTT. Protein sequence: CANWDRRSDWIKTF.

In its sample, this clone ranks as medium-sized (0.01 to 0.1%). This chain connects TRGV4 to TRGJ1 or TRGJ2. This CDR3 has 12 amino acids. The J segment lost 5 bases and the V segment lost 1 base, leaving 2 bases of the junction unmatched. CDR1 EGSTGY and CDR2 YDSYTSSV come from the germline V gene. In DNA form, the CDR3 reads TGTGCCACCTGGGATGGCAATTATAAGAAACTCTTT. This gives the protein CATWDGNYKKLF.